Below, one TCR beta chain is given with its context. A few counts support this clonotype. Which antigen it targets is not known. Qualities for individual bases were not recorded, and no much larger clone is one base off. This sample was taken from a study of response to subunit inactivated influenza vaccine listed by TCRdb under 2018. For the study in its entirety: Deep quantitative T cell receptor repertoire profiling was used in the study to track responses to a trivalent subunit inactivated influenza vaccine. What the work shows at the level of the full study, not this receptor alone: It was suggested by the authors that each seasonal influenza vaccination may recruit only a limited number of new T cells.

Library creation used RT-PCR. Instrument used: Illumina HiSeq 2500. The public sequencing data were trimmed at Q25 with fastp and processed into clonotypes with MiXCR by TCRdb, which kept only in-frame beta chains. CDR3 protein sequences are deduplicated, and each keeps its most common genes and DNA. Across this sample there are under 850,000 distinct CDR3 sequences, with around a sixth seen only once. The leading ten clones occupy 9.5% to 13% of the sample. From cysteine to phenylalanine, the CDR3 is 14 amino acids long. The retained sequence is limited to the CDR3, 42 bases, with the frame set at the first base. At the junction V is shortened by 2 bases and J by 3 bases, with 8 bases in between.

The sequence is built from TRBV12-3 or TRBV12-4 and TRBJ1-3; the D region possibly corresponds to TRBD1 (5 bases align). The specimen comprised PBMCs from blood, sampled 5 days after vaccination. This clonotype originated in a man aged 50 to 60 who received an inactivated influenza vaccine. Donor details come from another sample of the same person, matched by shared clones. The nucleotide sequence is TGTGCCAGCAGTTTACAGGGTGGTGGAAACACCATATATTTT. Translated, this gives CASSLQGGGNTIYF.